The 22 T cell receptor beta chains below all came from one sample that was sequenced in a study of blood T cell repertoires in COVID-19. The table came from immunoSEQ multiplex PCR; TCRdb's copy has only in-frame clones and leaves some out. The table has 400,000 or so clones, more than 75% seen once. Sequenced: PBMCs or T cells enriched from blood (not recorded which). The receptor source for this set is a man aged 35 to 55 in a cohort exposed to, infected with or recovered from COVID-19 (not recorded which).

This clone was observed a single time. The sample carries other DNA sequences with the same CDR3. The CDR3 spells CASSAGTYGYTF. CDR3 nucleotide sequence: TGCGCCAGCAGCGCGGGGACCTATGGCTACACCTTC. This chain connects TRBV5-1 to TRBJ1-2; possible D gene TRBD1, 5 bases. Germline lookup yields CDR1 SGHRS and CDR2 YFSETQ. The V end was cut by 4 bases, the J end by 4 bases, with 8 bases between. This CDR3 contains 12 residues.

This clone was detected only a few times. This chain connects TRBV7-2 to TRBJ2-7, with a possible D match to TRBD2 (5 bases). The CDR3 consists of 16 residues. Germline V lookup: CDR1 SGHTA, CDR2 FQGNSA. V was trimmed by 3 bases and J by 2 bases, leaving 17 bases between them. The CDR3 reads CASSFQHPPLAYEQYF. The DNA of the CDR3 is TGTGCCAGCAGCTTTCAACATCCCCCACTAGCCTACGAGCAGTACTTC.

The CDR3 coding sequence is TGTGCCAGCAGCTTCGTTGCGGGACAGGGTTTCGGGGAGCTGTTTTTT. Its translation is CASSFVAGQGFGELFF. The rearrangement uses TRBV7-3 and TRBJ2-2, with 9 nucleotides matching TRBD1. V lost 3 bases and J lost 7; bases outside the gene matches: 9. The V gene's germline CDR1 is SGHTA and CDR2 FQGTGA. The CDR3 is made up of 16 amino acids.

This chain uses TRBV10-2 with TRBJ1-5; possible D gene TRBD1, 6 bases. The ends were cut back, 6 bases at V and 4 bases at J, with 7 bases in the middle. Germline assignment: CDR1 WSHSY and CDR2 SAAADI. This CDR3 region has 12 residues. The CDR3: CASRGANQPQHF. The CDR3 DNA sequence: TGCGCCAGCAGGGGGGCTAATCAGCCCCAGCATTTT.

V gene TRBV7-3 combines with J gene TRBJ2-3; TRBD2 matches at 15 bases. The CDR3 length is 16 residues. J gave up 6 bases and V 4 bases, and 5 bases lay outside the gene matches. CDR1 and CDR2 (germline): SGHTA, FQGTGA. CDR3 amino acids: CASSSPGTSGRDTQYF. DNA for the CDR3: TGTGCCAGCAGCTCCCCCGGGACTAGCGGGAGGGATACGCAGTATTTT.

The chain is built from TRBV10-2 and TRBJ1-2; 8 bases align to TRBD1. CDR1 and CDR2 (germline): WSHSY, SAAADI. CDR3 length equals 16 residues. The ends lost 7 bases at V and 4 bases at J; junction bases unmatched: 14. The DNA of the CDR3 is TGCGCCAGCACCGAGGGACAGGCTGCGGTAGTCTATGGCTACACCTTC. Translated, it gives CASTEGQAAVVYGYTF.

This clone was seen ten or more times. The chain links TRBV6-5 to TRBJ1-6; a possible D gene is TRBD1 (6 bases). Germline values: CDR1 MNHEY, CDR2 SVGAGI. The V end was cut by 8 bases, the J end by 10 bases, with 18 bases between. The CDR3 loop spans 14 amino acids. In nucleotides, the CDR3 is TGTGCCAGCTCTACGGGGAGGGGGAGGTCACCCCTCCACTTT. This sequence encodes CASSTGRGRSPLHF.

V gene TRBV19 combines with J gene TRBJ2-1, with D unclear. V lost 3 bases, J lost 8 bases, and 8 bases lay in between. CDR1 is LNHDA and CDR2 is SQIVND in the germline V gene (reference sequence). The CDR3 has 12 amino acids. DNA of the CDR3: TGTGCCAGTAGTATTCTGGCACATGAGCAGTTCTTC. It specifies CASSILAHEQFF. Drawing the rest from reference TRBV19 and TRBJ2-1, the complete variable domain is DGGITQSPKYLFRKEGQNVTLSCEQNLNHDAMYWYRQDPGQGLRLIYYSQIVNDFQKGDIAEGYSVSREKKESFPLTVTSAQKNPTAFYLCASSILAHEQFFGPGTRLTVL.

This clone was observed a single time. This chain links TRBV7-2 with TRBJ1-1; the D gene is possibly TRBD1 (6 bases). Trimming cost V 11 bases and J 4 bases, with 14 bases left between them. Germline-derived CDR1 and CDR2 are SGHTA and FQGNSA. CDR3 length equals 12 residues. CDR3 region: CAGKTGATEAFF. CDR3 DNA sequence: TGTGCCGGAAAGACAGGAGCCACTGAAGCTTTCTTT.

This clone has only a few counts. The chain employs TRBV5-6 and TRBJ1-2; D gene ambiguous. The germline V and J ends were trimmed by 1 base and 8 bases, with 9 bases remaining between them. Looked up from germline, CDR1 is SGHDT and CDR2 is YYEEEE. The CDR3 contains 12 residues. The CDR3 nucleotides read TGTGCCAGCAGCTTGTACACGGGAGGCTACACCTTC. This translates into CASSLYTGGYTF.

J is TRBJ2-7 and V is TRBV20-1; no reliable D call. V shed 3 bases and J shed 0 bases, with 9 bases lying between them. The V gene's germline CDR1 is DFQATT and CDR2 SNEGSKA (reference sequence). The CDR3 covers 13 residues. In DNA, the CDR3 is TGCAGTGCTAGTTGGCGGATCTCCTACGAGCAGTACTTC. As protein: CSASWRISYEQYF.

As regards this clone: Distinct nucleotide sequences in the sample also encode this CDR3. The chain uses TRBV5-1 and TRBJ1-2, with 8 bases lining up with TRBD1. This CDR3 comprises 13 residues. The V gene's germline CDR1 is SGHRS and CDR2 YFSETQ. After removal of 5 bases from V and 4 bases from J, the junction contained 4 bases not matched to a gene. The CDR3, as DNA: TGCGCCAGCAGTTCTGACAGGGGCTATGGCTACACCTTC. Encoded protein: CASSSDRGYGYTF.

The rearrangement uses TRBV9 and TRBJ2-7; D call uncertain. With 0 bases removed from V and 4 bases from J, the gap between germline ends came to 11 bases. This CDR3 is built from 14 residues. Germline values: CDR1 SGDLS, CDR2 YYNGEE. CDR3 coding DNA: TGTGCCAGCAGCGTAGAGTCTAGTGGATACGAGCAGTACTTC. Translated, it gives CASSVESSGYEQYF.

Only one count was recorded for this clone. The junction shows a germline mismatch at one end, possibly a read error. CDR3 residues: CASSGAPF. The CDR3 DNA sequence: TGTGCCAGCAGTGGGGCCCCCTTC. The genes are TRBV12-3 or TRBV12-4 and TRBJ1-2, with a possible D match to TRBD1 (5 bases). The CDR3 sequence is 8 residues long.

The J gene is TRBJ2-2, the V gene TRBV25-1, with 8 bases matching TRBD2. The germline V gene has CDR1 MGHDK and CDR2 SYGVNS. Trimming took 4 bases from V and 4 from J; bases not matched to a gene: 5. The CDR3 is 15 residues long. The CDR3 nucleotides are TGTGCCAGCAGTGGACAGCGGGAGCCCACCGGGGAGCTGTTTTTT. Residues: CASSGQREPTGELFF.

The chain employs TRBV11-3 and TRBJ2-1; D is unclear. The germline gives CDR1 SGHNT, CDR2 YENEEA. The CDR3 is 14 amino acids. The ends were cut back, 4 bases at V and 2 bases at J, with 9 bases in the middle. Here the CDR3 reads CASSSRTAYNEQFF. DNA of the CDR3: TGTGCCAGCAGCTCACGTACGGCCTACAATGAGCAGTTCTTC.

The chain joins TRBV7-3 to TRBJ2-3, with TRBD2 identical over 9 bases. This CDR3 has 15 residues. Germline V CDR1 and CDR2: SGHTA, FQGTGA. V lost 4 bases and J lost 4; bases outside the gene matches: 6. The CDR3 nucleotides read TGTGCCAGCAGCTCCGGGACTAGCTTTGCAGATACGCAGTATTTT. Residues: CASSSGTSFADTQYF.

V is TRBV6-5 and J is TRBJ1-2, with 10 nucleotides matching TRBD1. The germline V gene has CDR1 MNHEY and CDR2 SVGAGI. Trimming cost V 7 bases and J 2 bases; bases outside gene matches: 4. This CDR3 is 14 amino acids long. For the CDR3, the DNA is TGTGCCAGCACCAAGACAGGGGGCAACTATGGCTACACCTTC. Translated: CASTKTGGNYGYTF.

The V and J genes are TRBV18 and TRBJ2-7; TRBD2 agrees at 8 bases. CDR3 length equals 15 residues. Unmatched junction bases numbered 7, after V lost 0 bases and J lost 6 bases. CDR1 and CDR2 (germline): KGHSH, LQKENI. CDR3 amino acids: CASSPPLREVSEQYF. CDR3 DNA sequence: TGTGCCAGCTCACCACCGTTGCGGGAGGTTTCCGAGCAGTACTTC.

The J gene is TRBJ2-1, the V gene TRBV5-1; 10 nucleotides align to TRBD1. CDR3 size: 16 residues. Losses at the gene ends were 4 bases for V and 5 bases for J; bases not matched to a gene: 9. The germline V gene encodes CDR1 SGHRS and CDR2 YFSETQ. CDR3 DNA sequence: TGCGCCAGCAGCCGAAGACAGGGGGCTATGGACAATGAGCAGTTCTTC. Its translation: CASSRRQGAMDNEQFF.

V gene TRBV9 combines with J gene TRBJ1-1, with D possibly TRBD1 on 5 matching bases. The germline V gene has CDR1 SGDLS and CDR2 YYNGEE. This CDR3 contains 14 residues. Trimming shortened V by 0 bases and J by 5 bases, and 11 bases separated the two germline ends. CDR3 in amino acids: CASSVEGVRTEAFF. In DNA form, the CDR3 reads TGTGCCAGCAGCGTAGAAGGGGTTAGGACTGAAGCTTTCTTT.

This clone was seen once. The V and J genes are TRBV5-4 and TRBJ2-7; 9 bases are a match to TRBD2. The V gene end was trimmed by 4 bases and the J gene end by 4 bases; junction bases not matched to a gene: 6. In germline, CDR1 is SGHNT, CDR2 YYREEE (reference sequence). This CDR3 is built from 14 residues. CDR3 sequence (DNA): TGTGCCAGCAGCAATAGCGGGAGAGATTACGAGCAGTACTTC. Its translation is CASSNSGRDYEQYF.